Each of the 3 T cell receptor beta chains below was sequenced from the same sample in a study of T cells in Graves' hyperthyroidism and ophthalmopathy. Amplified regions were TCR beta CDR3 sequences from RNA transcripts. Using the HTBI primer set, a first-round RT-PCR was run on the TCR CDR3. TCRdb analysed the multiplex PCR reads with MiXCR anew, one entry per CDR3 protein. The sample has more than 650,000 distinct CDR3 sequences; 14% are singletons. Sequenced input: blood. These receptors were taken from a woman aged 18-29 years with Graves' hyperthyroidism.

The rearrangement joins TRBV9 to TRBJ2-7; 7 nucleotides agree with TRBD1. This CDR3 comprises 15 residues. After removal of 5 bases from V and 2 bases from J, the junction contained 10 bases not matched to a gene. Germline V CDR1 and CDR2: SGDLS, YYNGEE. The CDR3 here is CASSDRDRSTYEQYF. The CDR3 region has the DNA TGTGCCAGCAGTGACAGGGACCGGTCGACCTACGAGCAGTACTTC.

V usage is TRBV11-2 and J usage is TRBJ1-3, with D unclear. Trimming shortened V by 4 bases and J by 4 bases, and 11 bases separated the two germline ends. Germline V gene lookup returns CDR1 SGHAT and CDR2 FQNNGV. This CDR3 is 14 amino acids long. CDR3 protein: CASSSVKKGNTIYF. The DNA for the CDR3 is TGTGCCAGCAGCTCGGTAAAAAAAGGAAACACCATATATTTT. The variable domain in full, with the rest retrieved from reference TRBV11-2 and TRBJ1-3, is EAGVAQSPRYKIIEKRQSVAFWCNPISGHATLYWYQQILGQGPKLLIQFQNNGVVDDSQLPKDRFSAERLKGVDSTLKIQPAKLEDSAVYLCASSSVKKGNTIYFGEGSWLTVV.

Many counts were recorded for this clonotype. V gene TRBV11-2 combines with J gene TRBJ2-5; TRBD2 agrees at 11 bases. Trimming at V came to 1 base and at J to 7 bases, leaving 8 bases not matched to a gene. Germline V gene data show CDR1 as SGHAT and CDR2 as FQNNGV. This CDR3 comprises 16 residues. CDR3 DNA: TGTGCCAGCAGCTTAGTCACTAGCGGGAGTCAGGGGACCCAGTACTTC. As protein: CASSLVTSGSQGTQYF. The whole variable domain, remainder taken from reference TRBV11-2 and TRBJ2-5, is EAGVAQSPRYKIIEKRQSVAFWCNPISGHATLYWYQQILGQGPKLLIQFQNNGVVDDSQLPKDRFSAERLKGVDSTLKIQPAKLEDSAVYLCASSLVTSGSQGTQYFGPGTRLLVL.